Listed here are 25 T cell receptor beta chains from one sample, sequenced in a study of T cells after posttransplantation cyclophosphamide. The table came from immunoSEQ multiplex PCR; TCRdb's copy has only in-frame clones and leaves some out. The specimen has around 7,000 clones, none found just once. Busulfan-fludarabine conditioning, marrow transplant, and cyclophosphamide on days +3 and +4 were administered. The sequencing used PBMCs, collected after an allogeneic stem cell transplant with post-transplant cyclophosphamide. All receptors come from a male patient younger than 45 who received an allogeneic stem cell transplant from an unrelated donor, was CMV-positive, and had acute and chronic GVHD. Some T cells may have come from the graft donor.

This clone is deemed medium-sized. This chain links TRBV6-5 with TRBJ2-3; 7 bases agree with TRBD1. Germline CDR1 MNHEY, CDR2 SVGAGI. J was trimmed by 4 bases and V by 6 bases; bases with no gene match: 7. The CDR3 spans 14 residues. Here the CDR3 reads CASSWDSGSDTQYF. For the CDR3, the DNA is TGTGCCAGCAGCTGGGACAGCGGATCAGATACGCAGTATTTT.

This clone was picked up many times. The chain has TRBV7-9 and TRBJ2-7; 9 bases match TRBD2. This CDR3 has 14 residues. Trimming cost V 8 bases and J 4 bases; bases outside gene matches: 9. The germline V gene encodes CDR1 SEHNR and CDR2 FQNEAQ (reference sequence). CDR3 sequence reads: CASRLASGDYEQYF. The CDR3 nucleotides read TGTGCCAGCCGCCTAGCTAGCGGGGATTACGAGCAGTACTTC.

This clone was picked up many times. This chain joins TRBV27 and TRBJ1-1; D is unclear. Trimming stripped 5 bases from V and 1 base from J, with 8 bases between. Germline V gene lookup returns CDR1 MNHEY and CDR2 SMNVEV (reference sequence). The CDR3 has 13 residues. The CDR3 loop is CASSIPGNTEAFF. In DNA, the CDR3 is TGTGCCAGCAGTATCCCAGGGAACACTGAAGCTTTCTTT.

The table lists this clone with many counts. CDR3 in amino acids: CASSRDYRNEQFF. In DNA, the CDR3 is TGTGCCAGCAGCCGGGACTATCGCAATGAGCAGTTCTTC. The rearrangement uses TRBV14 and TRBJ2-1; 7 bases fit TRBD2. The V and J ends lost 4 bases and 6 bases, in that order; junction bases with no gene match: 3. In germline, CDR1 is SGHDN, CDR2 FVKESK. The CDR3 contains 13 residues.

This clone was seen repeatedly, ten times or more. The V call is TRBV7-9, the J call TRBJ2-7; no clear D gene. The CDR3 extends over 14 amino acids. V lost 4 bases and J lost 2, with 12 bases in between. CDR1 is SEHNR and CDR2 is FQNEAQ in the germline V gene (reference sequence). The CDR3 DNA follows: TGTGCCAGCAGCTCTCCCGGGTCGCCCTACGAGCAGTACTTC. This codes for CASSSPGSPYEQYF.

In its sample, this clone is medium-sized. The chain uses TRBV4-3 and TRBJ2-2; maybe TRBD2 (7 bases). V lost 2 bases and J lost 7, with 26 bases in between. CDR3 length: 19 amino acids. CDR1 is LGHNA, CDR2 YSLEER, per germline. Here the CDR3 reads CASSQSWMNRGGPSGELFF. The CDR3, as DNA: TGCGCCAGCAGCCAATCATGGATGAATAGGGGGGGGCCAAGCGGGGAGCTGTTTTTT.

This clone occurred many times. The rearrangement uses TRBV19 and TRBJ2-1, with 10 nucleotides matching TRBD2. The CDR3 has 13 residues. V lost 4 bases to trimming and J lost 9 bases; unmatched junction nucleotides: 3. Germline V CDR1 and CDR2: LNHDA, SQIVND (reference sequence). The CDR3 DNA is TGTGCCAGTAGTACTGGACTAGCGGCTGAGCAGTTCTTC. It encodes CASSTGLAAEQFF.

Relative to its sample, this clone is large (0.1 to 1%). V is TRBV5-1 and J is TRBJ2-2, with 12 bases aligning to TRBD2. This CDR3 has 16 residues. CDR1 SGHRS and CDR2 YFSETQ come from the germline V gene. Germline trimming cut 4 bases from V and 4 bases from J; bases unmatched to any gene: 5. CDR3 sequence (DNA): TGCGCCAGCAGCGACCCGACTAGCGGGAGCACCGGGGAGCTGTTTTTT. Its protein product is CASSDPTSGSTGELFF.

This clone was seen at least ten times. Written as DNA, the CDR3 is TGTGCCAGCAGCACCGGGACAGGGAAAAACATTCAGTACTTC. It codes for CASSTGTGKNIQYF. The rearrangement links TRBV2 to TRBJ2-4, with TRBD1 identical over 9 bases. Germline CDR1 is SNHLY and CDR2 is FYNNEI. The V segment lost 6 bases and the J segment 4 bases; nucleotides outside the gene matches: 4. The CDR3 is 14 amino acids.

This clone rates as medium-sized. The chain employs TRBV27 and TRBJ2-1; the match to TRBD1 covers 8 bases. CDR3 length: 14 amino acids. CDR1 is MNHEY, CDR2 SMNVEV, per germline (reference sequence). V shed 3 bases and J 9 bases; nucleotides not matched to a gene: 7. DNA for the CDR3: TGTGCCAGCAGTTTTAACAGGGGGGAAGGTGAGCAGTTCTTC. This encodes CASSFNRGEGEQFF.

At least ten counts were recorded for this clone. V gene TRBV19 combines with J gene TRBJ1-5, with no clear D. The CDR3 extends over 13 amino acids. CDR1 and CDR2 from the germline V gene are LNHDA and SQIVND (reference sequence). V lost 3 bases and J 4 bases, leaving 7 bases between the germline ends. The CDR3, as DNA: TGTGCCAGTAGTATGGGCGGGAATCAGCCCCAGCATTTT. Translating it yields CASSMGGNQPQHF.

At least ten counts were recorded for this clone. Written as DNA, the CDR3 is TGTGCCAGCAGCTCCCGGGGACAGGGTGAAAAACTGTTTTTT. It codes for CASSSRGQGEKLFF. The genes are TRBV7-9 and TRBJ1-4; 9 nucleotides line up with TRBD1. V was clipped by 4 bases and J by 7 bases; unmatched bases: 4. CDR3 length: 14 residues. CDR1 is SEHNR and CDR2 is FQNEAQ in the germline V gene (reference sequence). Complete variable domain (other parts from reference TRBV7-9 and TRBJ1-4): DTGVSQNPRHKITKRGQNVTFRCDPISEHNRLYWYRQTLGQGPEFLTYFQNEAQLEKSRLLSDRFSAERPKGSFSTLEIQRTEQGDSAMYLCASSSRGQGEKLFFGSGTQLSVL.

The table lists this clone with many counts. V gene TRBV7-8 combines with J gene TRBJ1-5; D remains unclear. The V and J ends lost 5 bases and 9 bases respectively, with 14 bases between them. The germline V gene has CDR1 SGHVS and CDR2 FQNEAQ. This CDR3 has 13 amino acids. CDR3 region: CASSNEDGAPQHF. As DNA, the CDR3 is TGTGCCAGCAGCAACGAAGACGGAGCGCCCCAGCATTTT.

Many counts were recorded for this clone. This chain links TRBV10-3 with TRBJ2-3, with D possibly TRBD1 on 5 matching bases. Germline CDR1 is ENHRY and CDR2 is SYGVKD. The length of the CDR3 is 16 residues. V lost 3 bases to trimming and J lost 6 bases, with 19 bases between them. CDR3 nucleotides: TGTGCCATCAGTGATCTTGGGGCTGAACCCCGGGATACGCAGTATTTT. Translated, it gives CAISDLGAEPRDTQYF.

This clone was observed at least ten times. The rearrangement uses TRBV9 and TRBJ1-1, with D uncertain. CDR1 is SGDLS and CDR2 is YYNGEE in the germline V gene. The V end was cut by 0 bases, the J end by 4 bases, with 16 bases between. The CDR3 extends over 16 amino acids. The CDR3 DNA reads TGTGCCAGCAGCGTAGGTTGGAGACCCCAGCCCACTGAAGCTTTCTTT. Its protein is CASSVGWRPQPTEAFF.

At least ten counts were recorded for this clone. The J gene is TRBJ1-2, the V gene TRBV28; 8 bases agree with TRBD1. The germline V gene encodes CDR1 MDHEN and CDR2 SYDVKM. J was trimmed by 7 bases and V by 7 bases; bases with no gene match: 8. CDR3 length: 13 residues. The DNA for the CDR3 is TGTGCCAGCAATCCGGACAGGGACCTTGGCTACACCTTC. It encodes CASNPDRDLGYTF.

Ten or more counts support this clone. CDR3 in DNA: TGCGCCAGCAGCTTGGCCACAGGGGGCAATGGCTACACCTTC. Translation gives CASSLATGGNGYTF. This chain uses TRBV5-1 with TRBJ1-2; 9 bases are shared with TRBD1. The germline CDR1 and CDR2 sequences are SGHRS and YFSETQ. V shed 0 bases, J shed 6 bases, and the junction held 3 bases outside the gene matches. The CDR3 has 14 residues.

Many counts were recorded for this clone. The rearrangement links TRBV5-1 to TRBJ2-1; 13 positions match TRBD2. Germline loops: CDR1 SGHRS, CDR2 YFSETQ. Germline trimming cut 4 bases from V and 8 bases from J; bases unmatched to any gene: 3. This CDR3 contains 14 residues. CDR3 in DNA: TGCGCCAGCAGCCGGACTAGCGGGAGTGATGAGCAGTTCTTC. Its protein product is CASSRTSGSDEQFF. Looking up the rest from reference TRBV5-1 and TRBJ2-1 gives the full variable domain: KAGVTQTPRYLIKTRGQQVTLSCSPISGHRSVSWYQQTPGQGLQFLFEYFSETQRNKGNFPGRFSGRQFSNSRSEMNVSTLELGDSALYLCASSRTSGSDEQFFGPGTRLTVL.

This clone is judged medium-sized. This CDR3 reads CASSQAPPISSYNEQFF. The CDR3 region has the DNA TGCGCCAGCAGCCAAGCCCCCCCGATTAGCTCCTACAATGAGCAGTTCTTC. The chain couples TRBV4-3 to TRBJ2-1; the D is unclear. Deletions cut 1 base from V and 0 bases from J, with 13 bases between. CDR3 length: 17 residues. The germline CDR1 and CDR2 sequences are LGHNA and YSLEER.

This clone occurred many times. The V call is TRBV11-2, the J call TRBJ2-3, with 8 bases lining up with TRBD1. The CDR3 contains 14 residues. Per the germline V gene, CDR1 is SGHAT and CDR2 is FQNNGV. V dropped 4 bases and J dropped 4; count of bases not matched to a gene: 4. The DNA of the CDR3 is TGTGCCAGCAGCTACGGGACAGGTGCAGATACGCAGTATTTT. Amino acid sequence: CASSYGTGADTQYF.

Ten or more counts support this clone. V and J are TRBV6-6 and TRBJ1-2, with D perhaps TRBD1 (5 bases). The germline CDR1 and CDR2 sequences are MNHNY and SVGAGI (reference sequence). The CDR3 has 14 residues. Trimming removed 4 bases at V and 1 base at J, with 10 bases between. The CDR3 coding sequence is TGTGCCAGCAGTTCCGGACAAGATAACTATGGCTACACCTTC. Translation gives CASSSGQDNYGYTF.

This clone is termed medium-sized. This sequence joins TRBV19 and TRBJ2-2, with 7 nucleotides matching TRBD2. The V gene's germline CDR1 is LNHDA and CDR2 SQIVND (reference sequence). The V segment lost 7 bases and the J segment 1 base; nucleotides outside the gene matches: 6. This CDR3 contains 15 residues. Here the CDR3 DNA reads TGTGCCAGTATTAGGGAGGGGATGAACACCGGGGAGCTGTTTTTT. This codes for CASIREGMNTGELFF.

This clone came up many times. The rearrangement links TRBV9 to TRBJ1-2; 9 bases line up with TRBD1. The CDR3 is 13 amino acids. The junction had 5 bases not matched to a gene; V was cut back by 3 bases and J by 8 bases. The V gene's germline CDR1 is SGDLS and CDR2 YYNGEE. Here the CDR3 DNA reads TGTGCCAGCAGCGCCTGGACAGGGGACGGCTACACCTTC. It codes for CASSAWTGDGYTF. The variable domain in full, with the rest retrieved from reference TRBV9 and TRBJ1-2, is DSGVTQTPKHLITATGQRVTLRCSPRSGDLSVYWYQQSLDQGLQFLIQYYNGEERAKGNILERFSAQQFPDLHSELNLSSLELGDSALYFCASSAWTGDGYTFGSGTRLTVV.

This clone was seen repeatedly, ten times or more. The V gene is TRBV19, the J gene TRBJ2-1, with a tentative D call TRBD1 (6 bases). The germline gives CDR1 LNHDA, CDR2 SQIVND (reference sequence). Trimming removed 3 bases from V and 6 bases from J, with 12 bases in between. The CDR3 length is 14 residues. The CDR3 region is CASSIRQAPNEQFF. The CDR3 coding sequence is TGTGCCAGTAGTATCCGACAGGCTCCCAATGAGCAGTTCTTC.

This clone was recorded at least ten times. V and J are TRBV10-3 and TRBJ2-3; 7 bases line up with TRBD2. The V gene's germline CDR1 is ENHRY and CDR2 SYGVKD. The CDR3 totals 11 residues. J lost 5 bases, V lost 8 bases, and 1 base had no gene match. The CDR3 reads CAIRGEDTQYF. The DNA for the CDR3 is TGTGCCATCCGGGGGGAAGATACGCAGTATTTT.